This record looks at one TCR beta chain sequence and its context. The antigen is not known. The conserved closing phenylalanine or tryptophan is absent in this CDR3, likely reflecting a read error. This entry comes from a study of tumor-infiltrating lymphocytes in primary liver carcinoma. About the study: With diameters of roughly 4 to 10 cm, tumors were stage T1-T3 N0M0.

TCR beta cDNA was reverse-transcribed from roughly 0.45 ug of total RNA. The reaction used a constant-region primer and ProtoScript II reverse transcriptase. Libraries for TCR beta were built through three nested multiplex PCR rounds, which together made up a slightly modified ARM-PCR procedure. Two initial PCR rounds of ten to eleven cycles each paired TRBV1-TRBV30 forward primers with a C-beta reverse primer. Each CDR3 protein is one row after TCRdb ran MiXCR on the multiplex PCR reads. Seen here are some 55,000 distinct CDR3 sequences, about 73% observed once, and the top ten hold 25%. General study results and limits: All five tumor regions shared only about 8-24% of top clones. Pairs comparing tumor with adjacent tissue or blood overlapped less than pairs drawn from tumor regions.

The germline CDR1 and CDR2 sequences are MGHRA and YSYEKL. The V and J ends lost 4 bases and 6 bases respectively, with 16 bases between them. The CDR3 has 15 amino acids. For each extraction, RNA and DNA were obtained together from about 19-30 mg of unsorted bulk tissue. Primary liver carcinomas in the patients were surgically resected. The receptor was isolated from a man aged 40-55 years with primary liver carcinoma and hepatitis B virus infection. V usage is TRBV4-1 and J usage is TRBJ2-1; D is undetermined. Sequenced material: liver tumor tissue from sampling region 2. The subset is: tumor region T2, inferior pole. This CDR3 is CASSPPLGPCNEQFL. The CDR3 DNA follows: TGCGCCAGCAGCCCGCCTCTCGGGCCCTGCAATGAGCAGTTCTTA.